A single T cell receptor (beta chain) is shown here with its context. Its antigen specificity is not known. The sample holds no much larger clone one base away, and base qualities are not on file. The CDR3 spans 14 residues, from the cysteine through the phenylalanine. The read is trimmed to its CDR3 DNA, 42 bases read in frame from base 1. According to the germline V gene (reference sequence), CDR1 reads DFQATT and CDR2 reads SNEGSKA. Compared with germline, V lacks 5 bases and J lacks 1 base; bases without a gene match: 5. Using SuperScript III with primers targeting the alpha and beta constant regions, approximately 450 ng of RNA was reverse transcribed. Separate alpha and beta chain libraries were made by chain-specific third strand synthesis with multiplexing indices. The protocol used a single primer pair to amplify all rearrangements within a chain, which avoided primer bias, and attached molecular barcodes to each cDNA molecule. Purified cDNA was ligated with T4 RNA Ligase 1 onto a 5' RACE adapter bearing a random hexamer and the SP2 sequencing primer site. Second strand synthesis was primed from the SP2 site with Phusion polymerase, using slow temperature ramps to favor optimal annealing. Two random hexamer sequences, both added before amplification and joined together, made up the 12-nucleotide barcode of each molecule. An amplification PCR of approximately 25 cycles with P5s and P7 primers came after a short first PCR that had added P5 and P7 adapter elements plus a second index. The libraries went through roughly 28 PCR cycles in total, were quantified on a Qubit, were sized on a Bioanalyzer, and were diluted to 4 nM. The normalized libraries were sequenced on an Illumina MiSeq using 2 x 250 paired-end kits. Reverse transcription reactions underwent purification over MinElute columns, with elution into around 10 ul Tris-Cl. Adapter ligations were incubated for about 20 hours at 16 degrees C and subsequently purified with AMPure XP beads at a 1:1 ratio. Regarding the original processing steps: Demultiplexed FASTQ files were processed with a modified Decombinator by which V, J, insert and barcode information was output. Sequences that shared a barcode but differed from the dominant sequence were treated as errors and discarded, and barcodes were clustered at Levenshtein distance 3 and counted to estimate the original cDNA molecules. Downstream analyses used R packages ineq, vegan, igraph and RCytoscape, with IMGT nomenclature and CDR3 definitions. V gene usage was calculated across distinct sequences, with every TCR tallied a single time to avoid skew from clonal expansion. Whenever two unique CDR3 amino acid sequences within a donor differed by a single Levenshtein edit, similarity networks linked them. The authors compiled published HIV-specific CDR3s (roughly 100 alpha, 650 to 800 beta) and CMV-specific CDR3s (around 14 alpha, a few hundred beta) and searched for them in the repertoires. Random subsampling to size-matched repertoires showed patients' decreased diversity was not caused by their lower sequence numbers. Clones were called with MiXCR by TCRdb after fastp trimmed the public reads at Q25, and only in-frame beta chains were retained. Merged by CDR3 protein, the rows form single entries marked with the most common genes and DNA. The V and J calls and clone size come from TCRdb's table, not from the authors' own analysis. The sample profile shows more than 7,500 distinct CDR3 sequences; 8.4% of them were found once. The top ten clones comprise around 10% of the sample.

Follow-up blood was drawn from HIV-infected patients roughly three months, about 14 weeks, after the initiation of antiretroviral therapy. Whole blood was used without fractionating the cells, so the repertoire represented all peripheral T cells without sorting. For RNA extraction, 2.5 ml of peripheral blood was drawn into Tempus tubes. Patients were deemed ineligible for enrollment if they had febrile or AIDS-related illness, tumors, hepatitis B or C coinfection, immunomodulatory therapy, recent vaccination or treatment interruptions. Residual genomic DNA was removed with the TURBO-DNase kit and globin mRNA was depleted with GLOBINclear. These data belong to a study of HIV-infected patients and healthy controls (dated by TCRdb to the mid-2010s). Study-level background: CD4 counts rose modestly but significantly in most of the 16 patients after three months of therapy, yet stayed below normal ranges. No consistent shift in CD8 counts was seen during early therapy, whereas a slight rise was seen in the CD4:CD8 ratio. After a further year of therapy, viral load was undetectable in all patients, having already become undetectable in most of the 16 patients by the second bleed. Overall T-cell lymphocytopenia was not observed in the patients, and no significant difference from controls was found in total CDR3 counts per chain. The study asked whether deep sequencing of the TCR repertoire from small blood samples of HIV patients could detect immune perturbation and reconstitution.

The study at large found these results: Using whole blood restricted sequencing depth and prevented separating the dynamics of distinct T-cell subpopulations. Size-matched repertoire data did not replicate the apparent post-therapy recovery of the Gini index in HIV-infected patients. Differing numbers of distinct sequences in patients and controls hindered comparison, and size-matching assigned excessive weight to rare events in the HIV-infected data. A major limit on how widely the findings apply, in the view of the authors, was that only sixteen HIV-infected individuals were processed. In the samples, alpha-beta chain pairing was left undetermined. Compared with controls, HIV-infected patients showed significantly different mean usage of eight alpha and eight beta V genes. HIV-associated CDR3s exhibited a significant reduction in frequency during therapy, whereas CMV-associated CDR3s exhibited no significant change, although the majority increased in frequency. Roughly threefold more distinct CDR3s and higher Shannon diversity were observed in healthy control repertoires than in untreated HIV+ repertoires. The study cohorts differed slightly in age and sex profile, but those differences did not account for the observed differences in diversity. The therapy captured by the treated samples lasted only approximately 14 weeks, arguably too short a period to observe immune reconstitution given low adult thymic output. Oligoclonality may be reflected in the significantly higher mean Gini indices of HIV-infected repertoires compared with controls. Donor HLA types were not determined in the study. Alpha-chain CDR3s from MAIT cells occurred at high frequency in healthy controls but were severely depleted in HIV+ repertoires. More CDR3s were shared between individuals among healthy controls than among HIV+ patients, as measured by Jaccard index and by the count of highly shared sequences.

The sequence was collected from an adult with HIV infection. The sample consisted of blood, taken during antiretroviral therapy. In this chain, TRBV20-1 is recombined with TRBJ1-5; 7 junctional bases match TRBD1. The CDR3 in this case is CSASTGLSNQPQHF. The nucleotides read TGCAGTGCTTCGACAGGGTTGAGCAATCAGCCCCAGCATTTT.